These T cell receptor beta chains were read from a single sample in a study of T cell responses to AZD1222 COVID-19 vaccine. Sequencing was performed with immunoSEQ multiplex PCR; in TCRdb, only in-frame clones are kept and a portion is missing. Among 150,000 to 200,000 clones listed, roughly 94% were seen once. The sequences come from peripheral blood, collected 28 days after the second AZD1222 dose. These receptors all come from an adult who received the AZD1222 COVID-19 vaccine. The CDR3 runs from the conserved cysteine through the conserved F or W. The D gene is left open where the match is weak. Expanded clones are given a class, and other clones once, few, many or no size at all.

NA	NA	TRBJ1-2	TRBV27	CASRTLKRDGGYTF	TGTGCCAGCAGAACTTTAAAGAGGGACGGAGGCTACACCTTC
NA	NA	TRBJ2-2	TRBV6-5	CASSYSNGPGELFF	TGTGCCAGCAGTTACTCGAATGGTCCCGGGGAGCTGTTTTTT
NA	NA	TRBJ1-2	TRBV19	CASSISGHYGYTF	TGTGCCAGTAGTATATCAGGCCACTATGGCTACACCTTC
NA	NA	TRBJ1-2	TRBV27	CASSVTRRDGYTF	TGTGCCAGCTCCGTCACCCGGCGGGATGGCTACACCTTC
NA	NA	TRBJ1-1	TRBV14	CASSQDRAGSKLLLRSTEAFF	TGTGCCAGCAGCCAAGATCGGGCGGGATCAAAATTACTATTAAGGTCCACTGAAGCTTTCTTT
NA	NA	TRBJ1-1	TRBV6-9	CASSNYRSSNTEAFF	TGTGCCAGCAGTAATTACAGGAGCTCGAACACTGAAGCTTTCTTT
NA	NA	TRBJ1-1	TRBV10-3	CAISEQGPNTEAFF	TGTGCCATCAGTGAGCAGGGACCGAACACTGAAGCTTTCTTT
once	NA	TRBJ1-1	TRBV25-1	CASSEIANTEAFF	TGTGCCAGCAGTGAAATTGCGAACACTGAAGCTTTCTTT
NA	TRBD1	TRBJ1-1	TRBV5-4	CASSQQGARTEAFF	TGTGCCAGCAGCCAACAGGGGGCCAGGACTGAAGCTTTCTTT
NA	NA	TRBJ2-3	TRBV11-2	CASSLDNSRDTQYF	TGTGCCAGCAGCTTAGATAACTCTCGAGATACGCAGTATTTT
NA	NA	TRBJ2-7	TRBV6-5	CASSSTYEQYF	TGTGCCAGCAGCAGCACTTACGAGCAGTACTTC
NA	NA	TRBJ1-1	TRBV9	CASSVEVGGWTEAFF	TGTGCCAGCAGCGTAGAGGTCGGAGGGTGGACTGAAGCTTTCTTT
NA	NA	TRBJ1-3	TRBV30	CAWGRPAGNTIYF	TGTGCCTGGGGAAGGCCGGCTGGGAACACCATATATTTT
NA	NA	TRBJ2-2	TRBV18	CASSPMTTNTGELFF	TGTGCCAGCTCACCGATGACAACGAACACCGGGGAGCTGTTTTTT
NA	TRBD2	TRBJ2-7	TRBV9	CASSASGGSYEQYF	TGTGCCAGCAGCGCATCGGGGGGGTCCTACGAGCAGTACTTC
NA	NA	TRBJ2-2	TRBV11-2	CASRLTGSITGELFF	TGTGCCAGCCGCCTGACAGGTTCTATCACCGGGGAGCTGTTTTTT
few	NA	TRBJ1-1	TRBV18	CASSPPTGLRAFF	TGTGCCAGCTCACCGCCGACAGGATTGAGAGCTTTCTTT
once	NA	TRBJ1-5	TRBV6-2/TRBV6-3	CASSTVSPGPINQPQHF	TGTGCCAGCAGCACTGTAAGCCCGGGACCGATCAATCAGCCCCAGCATTTT
NA	NA	TRBJ1-1	TRBV6-5	CASSNPGNTEAFF	TGTGCCAGCAGCAACCCCGGGAACACTGAAGCTTTCTTT
NA	TRBD1	TRBJ1-3	TRBV5-4	CASTEYMDRGHGNTIYF	TGTGCCAGCACCGAATACATGGACAGGGGGCATGGAAACACCATATATTTT
NA	NA	TRBJ1-1	TRBV13	CASSFFDRNTEAFF	TGTGCCAGCAGCTTCTTCGACAGGAACACTGAAGCTTTCTTT
NA	TRBD1	TRBJ2-7	TRBV6-5	CASMGTGVYEQYF	TGTGCCAGCATGGGGACAGGGGTCTACGAGCAGTACTTC
NA	TRBD1	TRBJ1-1	TRBV7-8	CASSLAIRRQGAADTEAFF	TGTGCCAGCAGCTTAGCTATACGGCGACAGGGGGCCGCGGACACTGAAGCTTTCTTT